Each of the 30 T cell receptor beta chains below was sequenced from the same sample in a study of identical twins. TCRdb reprocessed the 5' RACE reads with MiXCR, giving one entry per CDR3 protein. This table holds 350,000 to 600,000 distinct CDR3 sequences, approximately 15% found once. The data were also submitted as part of a second study, on yellow fever vaccine responses in identical twins.

Sequencing was done on a sample of CD4+ T cells sorted from blood. These receptor sequences come from a woman aged 18-35 years in good health.

In this sample, this clonotype turned up a few times. The chain employs TRBV2 and TRBJ2-5; perhaps TRBD2 as D (6 bases). Trimming removed 6 bases at V and 4 bases at J, with 15 bases between. Germline V gene data show CDR1 as SNHLY and CDR2 as FYNNEI. The CDR3 spans 14 residues. In DNA, the CDR3 is TGTGCCAGCAGGAAAGGAGGGGCGGGAGAGACCCAGTACTTC. Translation gives CASRKGGAGETQYF.

This clonotype was seen a few times. CDR3 DNA: TGTGCCAGCAGCCAAGATTTAGGGTCCCTCTATGAAAAACTGTTTTTT. Its translation is CASSQDLGSLYEKLFF. This chain joins TRBV4-2 and TRBJ1-4, with D hard to call. CDR3 length equals 16 residues. V gave up 0 bases and J gave up 6 bases, with 14 bases separating them. Germline CDR1 and CDR2: LGHNA and YNFKEQ.

The V call is TRBV5-1, the J call TRBJ1-2; 8 bases are a match to TRBD1. The V and J ends lost 3 bases and 6 bases, in that order; junction bases with no gene match: 4. Germline CDR1 SGHRS, CDR2 YFSETQ. The CDR3 has 13 amino acids. CDR3 in DNA: TGCGCCAGCAGCTCAACGACAGGGGATGGCTACACCTTC. This encodes CASSSTTGDGYTF.

This clonotype occurred many times. The chain employs TRBV19 and TRBJ2-1; D remains ambiguous. CDR1 and CDR2 from the germline V gene are LNHDA and SQIVND (reference sequence). This CDR3 spans 11 amino acids. Trimming stripped 3 bases from V and 9 bases from J, with 6 bases between. The CDR3 sequence is CASSIFFEQFF. The CDR3 DNA reads TGTGCCAGTAGTATTTTTTTTGAGCAGTTCTTC.

CDR3 loop: CATSDSETRGSEQYF. The CDR3 region has the DNA TGTGCCACCAGTGATTCGGAGACTAGGGGATCCGAGCAGTACTTC. This sequence joins TRBV24-1 and TRBJ2-7; TRBD2 might be the D (6 bases). The CDR3 consists of 15 residues. Germline V gene lookup returns CDR1 KGHDR and CDR2 SFDVKD. The V gene lost 2 bases and the J gene lost 6 bases, with 16 bases spanning the gap.

This clonotype was seen a handful of times. The chain has TRBV15 and TRBJ2-3; 10 bases agree with TRBD1. Germline V gene data show CDR1 as LNHNV and CDR2 as YYDKDF (reference sequence). With V trimmed by 3 bases and J by 4 bases, 4 bases remained unmatched. The CDR3 runs 15 residues. CDR3 DNA: TGTGCCACCAGCAGCTTGGACAGGGGGGCAGATACGCAGTATTTT. Encoded protein: CATSSLDRGADTQYF.

The DNA for the CDR3 is TGTGCCAGCAGCTTAGATAGGGGACAGGGTACAGATACGCAGTATTTT. Its translation: CASSLDRGQGTDTQYF. The gene calls are TRBV7-9 and TRBJ2-3; 9 nucleotides align to TRBD1. This CDR3 comprises 16 residues. Per germline, CDR1 SEHNR and CDR2 FQNEAQ (reference sequence). V was pared by 1 base and J by 3 bases, with 5 bases of the junction left unmatched.

This clonotype has more than one count but fewer than ten. The chain links TRBV7-9 to TRBJ2-2, with a weak D call TRBD1 (6 bases). The CDR3 covers 17 residues. From germline, CDR1 is SEHNR and CDR2 FQNEAQ (reference sequence). The V and J ends lost 2 bases and 4 bases respectively, with 17 bases between them. CDR3 DNA sequence: TGTGCCAGCAGCTTAAGCAATCACAGGGATGTCACCGGGGAGCTGTTTTTT. It is translated as CASSLSNHRDVTGELFF. The variable domain in full, completed from reference TRBV7-9 and TRBJ2-2, reads DTGVSQNPRHKITKRGQNVTFRCDPISEHNRLYWYRQTLGQGPEFLTYFQNEAQLEKSRLLSDRFSAERPKGSFSTLEIQRTEQGDSAMYLCASSLSNHRDVTGELFFGEGSRLTVL.

This chain links TRBV20-1 with TRBJ2-7, with D unresolved. CDR1 and CDR2 from the germline V gene are DFQATT and SNEGSKA (reference sequence). The CDR3 consists of 13 residues. Between the trimmed V and J ends, which lost 5 bases and 0 bases, there was a span of 11 bases. In nucleotides, the CDR3 is TGCAGTGCTTTGACGGAGATCTCCTACGAGCAGTACTTC. Its protein product is CSALTEISYEQYF.

This clonotype was observed a few times. V usage is TRBV27 and J usage is TRBJ1-1; D unresolved. Trimming pared 1 base from V and 4 bases from J, leaving 13 bases between. The CDR3 is 15 residues long. In germline, CDR1 is MNHEY, CDR2 SMNVEV (reference sequence). In DNA form, the CDR3 reads TGTGCCAGCAGTTTATACCGGCTTAGGAGCACTGAAGCTTTCTTT. Amino acid sequence: CASSLYRLRSTEAFF.

V is TRBV11-3 and J is TRBJ2-2, with 12 bases lining up with TRBD1. The CDR3 has 15 residues. The germline gives CDR1 SGHNT, CDR2 YENEEA. The V and J ends lost 4 bases and 7 bases, in that order; junction bases with no gene match: 4. The CDR3 reads CASSWGQGAGGELFF. The CDR3 region has the DNA TGTGCCAGCAGCTGGGGACAGGGGGCCGGCGGGGAGCTGTTTTTT.

The rearrangement uses TRBV28 and TRBJ2-7; 10 bases are shared with TRBD2. CDR1 and CDR2 from the germline V gene are MDHEN and SYDVKM. Germline trimming cut 11 bases from V and 3 bases from J; bases unmatched to any gene: 7. The CDR3 is made up of 13 amino acids. CDR3 in DNA: TGTGCCGGAAGGACTAGCGGTAACTACGAGCAGTACTTC. Its translation: CAGRTSGNYEQYF.

This clonotype appeared many times. The V gene is TRBV7-2, the J gene TRBJ2-1, with TRBD2 identical over 11 bases. The V and J ends lost 0 bases and 8 bases, in that order; junction bases with no gene match: 6. This CDR3 is 16 amino acids long. CDR1 is SGHTA and CDR2 is FQGNSA in the germline V gene. CDR3 DNA sequence: TGTGCCAGCAGCTTAGCGTCTAGCGGGGGGAGGTATGAGCAGTTCTTC. Translating gives CASSLASSGGRYEQFF. Full variable domain (remainder filled in from reference TRBV7-2 and TRBJ2-1): GAGVSQSPSNKVTEKGKDVELRCDPISGHTALYWYRQSLGQGLEFLIYFQGNSAPDKSGLPSDRFSAERTGGSVSTLTIQRTQQEDSAVYLCASSLASSGGRYEQFFGPGTRLTVL.

A few counts support this clonotype. V usage is TRBV4-2 and J usage is TRBJ2-7, with 8 positions matching TRBD2. The ends lost 4 bases at V and 1 base at J; junction bases unmatched: 6. Germline values: CDR1 LGHNA, CDR2 YNFKEQ. CDR3 size: 15 residues. The CDR3 loop reads CASSLRSGGSYEQYF. The CDR3 coding sequence is TGTGCCAGCAGCCTCCGGTCGGGGGGGTCCTACGAGCAGTACTTC.

CDR3 in amino acids: CSAKVSGGAYNEQFF. CDR3 DNA sequence: TGCAGTGCAAAAGTCAGCGGGGGAGCTTACAATGAGCAGTTCTTC. The chain combines TRBV20-1 with TRBJ2-1; 8 bases line up with TRBD2. The CDR3 contains 15 residues. V shed 6 bases, J shed 4 bases, and the junction held 11 bases outside the gene matches. The germline gives CDR1 DFQATT, CDR2 SNEGSKA (reference sequence).

This clonotype was picked up a small number of times. V usage is TRBV10-3 and J usage is TRBJ2-3; the D is unclear. V lost 4 bases and J 1 base, leaving 12 bases between the germline ends. This CDR3 spans 15 amino acids. In germline, CDR1 is ENHRY, CDR2 SYGVKD. The DNA of the CDR3 is TGTGCCATCAGTGGCAGTGGCGGAGGCACAGATACGCAGTATTTT. It specifies CAISGSGGGTDTQYF.

This chain connects TRBV20-1 to TRBJ2-7; TRBD2 matches 11 bases. V lost 7 bases and J lost 4; bases outside the gene matches: 12. CDR1 and CDR2 (germline): DFQATT, SNEGSKA (reference sequence). This CDR3 contains 15 residues. CDR3 sequence: CSVLPRLAGRYEQYF. The CDR3 bases are TGCAGTGTACTCCCCAGACTAGCGGGAAGGTACGAGCAGTACTTC.

The chain is built from TRBV6-1 and TRBJ2-3; TRBD2 matches at 11 bases. The V gene end was trimmed by 7 bases and the J gene end by 3 bases; junction bases not matched to a gene: 9. CDR1 is MNHNS, CDR2 SASEGT, per germline. The CDR3 spans 16 residues. CDR3 region: CASKHTSGGGTDTQYF. The CDR3 region has the DNA TGTGCCAGCAAGCACACTAGCGGGGGTGGTACAGATACGCAGTATTTT.

This clonotype was seen a few times. The chain recombines TRBV6-1 with TRBJ1-4, with D tentatively TRBD1 (5 bases). The germline V and J ends were trimmed by 6 bases and 3 bases, with 8 bases remaining between them. This CDR3 is 13 amino acids long. Germline V gene lookup returns CDR1 MNHNS and CDR2 SASEGT. CDR3 sequence (DNA): TGTGCCAGCAGGGGGGTCGCTAATGAAAAACTGTTTTTT. Translating gives CASRGVANEKLFF.

Only a few counts were recorded for this clonotype. The DNA for the CDR3 is TGTGCCAGCAGTGAAGGAGAGACTAGCGGTTACGAGCAGTACTTC. Encoded protein: CASSEGETSGYEQYF. This sequence joins TRBV28 and TRBJ2-7, with TRBD2 matching 9 bases. The CDR3 has 15 residues. Per germline, CDR1 MDHEN and CDR2 SYDVKM. V lost 5 bases, J lost 4 bases, and 9 bases stayed unmatched.

This clonotype was picked up a small number of times. The chain links TRBV19 to TRBJ2-3; 10 bases match TRBD2. This CDR3 region has 17 residues. The V gene's germline CDR1 is LNHDA and CDR2 SQIVND (reference sequence). The ends lost 2 bases at V and 3 bases at J; junction bases unmatched: 8. The CDR3 bases are TGTGCCAGTAGTATACCTTCGAGCGGGAGGGGGACAGATACGCAGTATTTT. Its protein is CASSIPSSGRGTDTQYF.

This clonotype was seen ten or more times. V is TRBV12-3 or TRBV12-4 and J is TRBJ2-7, with 13 nucleotides matching TRBD2. CDR3 size: 15 residues. J was trimmed by 9 bases and V by 5 bases; bases with no gene match: 10. DNA for the CDR3: TGTGCCAGCAGTCCCCGGACTAGCGGGAGACTAGCGCAGTACTTC. Its translation is CASSPRTSGRLAQYF.

This clonotype was seen a handful of times. V gene TRBV7-9 combines with J gene TRBJ2-5; D remains unclear. The CDR3 loop spans 14 amino acids. V lost 5 bases, J lost 2 bases, and 12 bases lay in between. Germline V gene lookup returns CDR1 SEHNR and CDR2 FQNEAQ (reference sequence). For the CDR3, the DNA is TGTGCCAGCAGCGCCGGGCATGGGCAAGAGACCCAGTACTTC. Translating it yields CASSAGHGQETQYF.

This clonotype was observed many times. The CDR3 is CASSFLDRASYEQYF. The CDR3 nucleotides read TGTGCCAGCAGTTTCTTGGACAGGGCTTCCTACGAGCAGTACTTC. This rearrangement joins TRBV12-3 or TRBV12-4 to TRBJ2-7; 8 bases align to TRBD1. The CDR3 extends over 15 amino acids. Trimming removed 3 bases from V and 1 base from J; junction bases left unmatched: 5.

The genes are TRBV15 and TRBJ2-5; D gene unclear. The germline V gene encodes CDR1 LNHNV and CDR2 YYDKDF (reference sequence). With 0 bases removed from V and 4 bases from J, the gap between germline ends came to 6 bases. The CDR3 has 13 residues. The DNA of the CDR3 is TGTGCCACCAGCAGAGATTTAGGAGAGACCCAGTACTTC. It translates to CATSRDLGETQYF.

This clonotype was seen a handful of times. The chain employs TRBV20-1 and TRBJ2-7, with 8 bases aligning to TRBD2. Germline assignment: CDR1 DFQATT and CDR2 SNEGSKA (reference sequence). The CDR3 runs to 13 residues. J was trimmed by 7 bases and V by 3 bases; bases with no gene match: 8. The CDR3, as DNA: TGCAGTGCTAGCCCAGCGGGGGTCGGAGAGCAGTACTTC. Protein product: CSASPAGVGEQYF.

The V gene is TRBV18, the J gene TRBJ2-3, with D possibly being TRBD2 (6 bases). Deletions cut 3 bases from V and 6 bases from J, with 13 bases between. CDR3 length: 14 residues. CDR1 and CDR2 from the germline V gene are KGHSH and LQKENI. CDR3 sequence reads: CASSPELGGDTQYF. DNA of the CDR3: TGTGCCAGCTCACCCGAACTTGGAGGGGATACGCAGTATTTT.

This clonotype was recorded once. The J gene is TRBJ2-4, the V gene TRBV9; 7 bases match TRBD2. Germline V gives CDR1 SGDLS, CDR2 YYNGEE. The CDR3 has 15 amino acids. The V and J ends lost 3 bases and 3 bases, in that order; junction bases with no gene match: 6. CDR3 residues: CASSAPPGGKNIQYF. CDR3 nucleotide sequence: TGTGCCAGCAGCGCGCCCCCGGGAGGCAAAAACATTCAGTACTTC. The whole variable domain, remainder taken from reference TRBV9 and TRBJ2-4, is DSGVTQTPKHLITATGQRVTLRCSPRSGDLSVYWYQQSLDQGLQFLIQYYNGEERAKGNILERFSAQQFPDLHSELNLSSLELGDSALYFCASSAPPGGKNIQYFGAGTRLSVL.

This clonotype has a handful of counts. The V and J genes are TRBV24-1 and TRBJ2-4; D is possibly TRBD1 or TRBD2 (5 bases each). CDR1 KGHDR and CDR2 SFDVKD come from the germline V gene. The CDR3 runs 15 residues. V was cut by 0 bases and J by 5 bases, with 10 bases left in between. The CDR3 protein is CATSDLVGTQNIQYF. The CDR3 DNA follows: TGTGCCACCAGTGATTTGGTGGGGACCCAAAACATTCAGTACTTC.

Notes on this clonotype: The limits of the CDR3 on the DNA are not certain, so only TCRdb's listed CDR3 is given. The V call is TRBV7-2, the J call TRBJ1-4. Termini included, the CDR3 measures 13 amino acids. Germline CDR1 SGHTA, CDR2 FQGNSA. The CDR3 loop is CASSFGNGEKLFF.